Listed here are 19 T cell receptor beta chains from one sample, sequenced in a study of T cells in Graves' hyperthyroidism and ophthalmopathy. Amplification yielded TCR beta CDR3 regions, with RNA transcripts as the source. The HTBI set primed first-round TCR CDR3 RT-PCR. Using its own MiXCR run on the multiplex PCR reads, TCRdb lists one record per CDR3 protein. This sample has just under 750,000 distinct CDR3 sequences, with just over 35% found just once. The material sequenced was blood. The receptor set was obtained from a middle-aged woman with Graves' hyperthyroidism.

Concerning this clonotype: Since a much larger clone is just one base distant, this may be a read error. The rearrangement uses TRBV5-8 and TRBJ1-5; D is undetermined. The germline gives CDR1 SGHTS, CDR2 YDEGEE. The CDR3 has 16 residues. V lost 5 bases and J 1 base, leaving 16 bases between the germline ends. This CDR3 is CASSLGRGRSNQPQHF. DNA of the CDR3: TGTGCCAGCAGTTTAGGACGGGGAAGGAGCAATCAGCCCCAGCATTTT.

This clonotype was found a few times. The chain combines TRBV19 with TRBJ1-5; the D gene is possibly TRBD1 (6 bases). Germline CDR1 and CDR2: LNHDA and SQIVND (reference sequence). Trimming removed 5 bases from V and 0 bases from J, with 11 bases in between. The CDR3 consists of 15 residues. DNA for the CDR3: TGTGCCAGTAGTCCCCGGACAGATAGCAATCAGCCCCAGCATTTT. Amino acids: CASSPRTDSNQPQHF.

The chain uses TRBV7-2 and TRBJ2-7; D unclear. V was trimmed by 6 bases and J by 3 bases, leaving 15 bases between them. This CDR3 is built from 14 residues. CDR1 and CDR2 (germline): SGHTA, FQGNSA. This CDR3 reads CASSYFVHGYEQYF. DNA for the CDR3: TGTGCCAGCAGTTACTTCGTTCACGGCTACGAGCAGTACTTC.

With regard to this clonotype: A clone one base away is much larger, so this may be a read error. CDR3 sequence reads: CASRTGVGELFF. CDR3 nucleotides: TGTGCCAGCAGGACAGGGGTCGGGGAGCTGTTTTTT. J is TRBJ2-2 and V is TRBV7-9; 8 bases are shared with TRBD1. The V and J ends lost 6 bases and 7 bases, in that order; junction bases with no gene match: 1. This CDR3 region has 12 residues. Per germline, CDR1 SEHNR and CDR2 FQNEAQ (reference sequence).

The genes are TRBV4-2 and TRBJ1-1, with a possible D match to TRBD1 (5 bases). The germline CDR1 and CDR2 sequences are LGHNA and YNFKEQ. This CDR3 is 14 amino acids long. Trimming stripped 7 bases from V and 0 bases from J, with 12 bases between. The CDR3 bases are TGTGCCAGCAACCGAGACAGTATGAACACTGAAGCTTTCTTT. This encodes CASNRDSMNTEAFF.

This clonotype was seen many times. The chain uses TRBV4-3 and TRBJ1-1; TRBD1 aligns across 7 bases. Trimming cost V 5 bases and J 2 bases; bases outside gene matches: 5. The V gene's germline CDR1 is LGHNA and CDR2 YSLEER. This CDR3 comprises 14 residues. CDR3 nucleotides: TGCGCCAGCAGCGTCGACAGGGCAAACACTGAAGCTTTCTTT. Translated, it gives CASSVDRANTEAFF.

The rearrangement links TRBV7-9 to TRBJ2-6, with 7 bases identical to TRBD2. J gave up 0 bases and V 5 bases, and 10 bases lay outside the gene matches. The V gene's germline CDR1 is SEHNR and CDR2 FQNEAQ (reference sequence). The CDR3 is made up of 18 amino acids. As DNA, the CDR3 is TGTGCCAGCAGCCCTCCGGGGGGAAGCCTCTCTGGGGCCAACGTCCTGACTTTC. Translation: CASSPPGGSLSGANVLTF. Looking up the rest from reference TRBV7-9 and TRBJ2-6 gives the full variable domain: DTGVSQNPRHKITKRGQNVTFRCDPISEHNRLYWYRQTLGQGPEFLTYFQNEAQLEKSRLLSDRFSAERPKGSFSTLEIQRTEQGDSAMYLCASSPPGGSLSGANVLTFGAGSRLTVL.

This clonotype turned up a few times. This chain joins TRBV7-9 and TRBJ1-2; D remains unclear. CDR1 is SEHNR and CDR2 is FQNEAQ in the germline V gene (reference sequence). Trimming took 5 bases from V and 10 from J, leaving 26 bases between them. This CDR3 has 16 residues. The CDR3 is CASSQDQRADELFYTF. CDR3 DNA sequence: TGTGCCAGCAGCCAAGATCAACGGGCAGACGAACTTTTCTACACCTTC.

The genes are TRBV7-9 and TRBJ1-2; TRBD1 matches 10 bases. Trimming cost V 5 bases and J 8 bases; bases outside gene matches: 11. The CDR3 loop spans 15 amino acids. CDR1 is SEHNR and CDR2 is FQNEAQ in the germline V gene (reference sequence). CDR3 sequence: CASSPGTGALRGYTF. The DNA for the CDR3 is TGTGCCAGCAGCCCCGGGACAGGGGCACTCCGGGGCTACACCTTC.

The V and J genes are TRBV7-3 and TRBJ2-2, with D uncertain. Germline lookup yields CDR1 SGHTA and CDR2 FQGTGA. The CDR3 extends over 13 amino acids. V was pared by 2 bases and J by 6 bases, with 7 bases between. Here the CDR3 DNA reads TGTGCCAGCAGCTTACTACTGGCCGGGGAGCTGTTTTTT. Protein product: CASSLLLAGELFF.

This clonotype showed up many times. CDR3 region: CASSRVAGANVLTF. Here the CDR3 DNA reads TGTGCCAGCAGTCGAGTCGCTGGGGCCAACGTCCTGACTTTC. This chain connects TRBV2 to TRBJ2-6; no firm D call. CDR1 and CDR2 from the germline V gene are SNHLY and FYNNEI. Trimming stripped 5 bases from V and 2 bases from J, with 7 bases between. This CDR3 is 14 amino acids long. Together with reference TRBV2 and TRBJ2-6, the CDR3 gives the full variable domain: EPEVTQTPSHQVTQMGQEVILRCVPISNHLYFYWYRQILGQKVEFLVSFYNNEISEKSEIFDDQFSVERPDGSNFTLKIRSTKLEDSAMYFCASSRVAGANVLTFGAGSRLTVL.

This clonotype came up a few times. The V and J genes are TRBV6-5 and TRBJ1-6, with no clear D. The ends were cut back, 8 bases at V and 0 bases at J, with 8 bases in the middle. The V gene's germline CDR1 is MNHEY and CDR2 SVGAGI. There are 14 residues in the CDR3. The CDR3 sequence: CASYGVSYNSPLHF. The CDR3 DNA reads TGTGCCAGCTACGGGGTCTCCTATAATTCACCCCTCCACTTT.

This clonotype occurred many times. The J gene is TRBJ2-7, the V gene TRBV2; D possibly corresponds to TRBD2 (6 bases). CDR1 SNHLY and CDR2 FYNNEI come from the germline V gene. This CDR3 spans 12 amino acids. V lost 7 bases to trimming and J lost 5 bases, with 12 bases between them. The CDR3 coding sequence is TGTGCCAGCACCGGACTAAATGACGAGCAGTACTTC. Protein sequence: CASTGLNDEQYF.

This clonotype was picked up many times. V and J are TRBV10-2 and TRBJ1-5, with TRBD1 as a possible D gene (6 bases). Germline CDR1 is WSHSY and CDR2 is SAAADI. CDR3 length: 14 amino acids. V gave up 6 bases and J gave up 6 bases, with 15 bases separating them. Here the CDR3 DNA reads TGCGCCAGCAGCCCCCAGGGGATTAGTCAGCCCCAGCATTTT. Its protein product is CASSPQGISQPQHF.

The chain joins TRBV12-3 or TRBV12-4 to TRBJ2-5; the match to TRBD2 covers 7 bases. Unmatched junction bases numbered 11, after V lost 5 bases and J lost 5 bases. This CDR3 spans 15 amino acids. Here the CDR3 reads CASSVLREFRETQYF. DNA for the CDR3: TGTGCCAGCAGTGTCCTGCGGGAGTTCAGGGAGACCCAGTACTTC.

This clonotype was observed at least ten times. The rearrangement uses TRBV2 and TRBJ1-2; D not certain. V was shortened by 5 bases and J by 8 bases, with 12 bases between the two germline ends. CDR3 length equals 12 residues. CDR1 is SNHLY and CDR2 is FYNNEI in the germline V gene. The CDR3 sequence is CASSMRLEGYTF. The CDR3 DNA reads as TGTGCCAGCAGTATGAGGTTGGAGGGCTACACCTTC. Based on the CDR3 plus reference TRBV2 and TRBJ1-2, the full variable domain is EPEVTQTPSHQVTQMGQEVILRCVPISNHLYFYWYRQILGQKVEFLVSFYNNEISEKSEIFDDQFSVERPDGSNFTLKIRSTKLEDSAMYFCASSMRLEGYTFGSGTRLTVV.

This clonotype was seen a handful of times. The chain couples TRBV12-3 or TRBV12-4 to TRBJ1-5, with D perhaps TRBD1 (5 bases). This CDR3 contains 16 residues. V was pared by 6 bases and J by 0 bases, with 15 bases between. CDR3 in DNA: TGTGCCAGCAGCCCACTCGACAGATTTAGCAATCAGCCCCAGCATTTT. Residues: CASSPLDRFSNQPQHF.

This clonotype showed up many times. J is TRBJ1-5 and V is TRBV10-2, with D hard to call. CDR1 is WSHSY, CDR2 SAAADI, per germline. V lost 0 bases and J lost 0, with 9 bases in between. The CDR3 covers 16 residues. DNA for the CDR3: TGCGCCAGCAGTGAGTCGAGGCACCATAGCAATCAGCCCCAGCATTTT. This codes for CASSESRHHSNQPQHF.

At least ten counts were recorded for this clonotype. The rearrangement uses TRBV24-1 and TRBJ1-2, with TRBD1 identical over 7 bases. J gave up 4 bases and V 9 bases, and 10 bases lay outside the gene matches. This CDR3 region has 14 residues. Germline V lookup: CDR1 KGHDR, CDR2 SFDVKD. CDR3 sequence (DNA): TGTGCCACCGAGGCGACAGGGAGCAGCTATGGCTACACCTTC. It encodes CATEATGSSYGYTF.